These T cell receptor beta chains were read from a single sample in a study of tumor and adjacent non-tumor tissue in lung cancer. Using its own MiXCR run on the multiplex PCR reads, TCRdb lists one record per CDR3 protein. The sample comprises roughly 120,000 distinct CDR3 sequences, under 65% of which are singletons, and roughly 19% rests with the top ten. Source material: distant non-tumor lung tissue. The receptors stem from a man between 60 and 75 years old with non-small cell lung cancer. The CDR3 runs from the conserved cysteine through the conserved F or W. The order of the fields is D gene, clone size, V gene, J gene, CDR3 DNA, CDR3 protein. The D gene is left open where the match is weak. Clone sizes are given selectively: once, few, many, or a class where the clone is expanded.

-	-	TRBV24-1	TRBJ2-2	TGTGCCACCAGTGGTTTCCCTCGACCCGGGGCGCTTACCGGGGAGCTGTTTTTT	CATSGFPRPGALTGELFF
-	-	TRBV11-1	TRBJ2-1	TGTGCCAGCAGCTTAAATCTGTTGAGCTCCCACAATGAGCAGCTCTTC	CASSLNLLSSHNEQLF
-	-	TRBV5-1	TRBJ2-3	TGCGCCAGCAGCACGGACCTTTCCAGTGGCGCAGATACGCAGTATTTT	CASSTDLSSGADTQYF
TRBD2	-	TRBV10-3	TRBJ2-5	TGTGCCATCATCTGGTCGCTAGCGGGATTTCAAGAGACCCAGTACTTC	CAIIWSLAGFQETQYF
TRBD2	-	TRBV28	TRBJ2-3	TGTGCCAGCAGTCACCTCCCTGGGACTAGCCCCACAGAAACGCAGTATTTT	CASSHLPGTSPTETQYF
TRBD1	once	TRBV6-5	TRBJ1-1	TGTGCCAGCAGCCGAACCATTGAGGGGGCCTTGGGCACTGAAGCTTTCTTT	CASSRTIEGALGTEAFF
-	medium-sized	TRBV4-3	TRBJ2-7	TGCGCCAGCAGCCAAGTCGTAGCACAAGAGGGAGAGCAGTACTTC	CASSQVVAQEGEQYF
-	-	TRBV6-1	TRBJ1-1	TGTGCCAGCAGCCATTCGACGAGCAGCCGGGGCGAAGCTTTCTTT	CASSHSTSSRGEAFF
-	many	TRBV10-2	TRBJ2-2	TGCGCCAGCCTCTTAGGGGGGGCGAACACCGGGGAGCTGTTTTTT	CASLLGGANTGELFF
-	-	TRBV30	TRBJ2-2	TGTGCCTGGAGTGTGTTAGCGGAGCAGACCGGGGAGCTGTTTTTT	CAWSVLAEQTGELFF
TRBD2	-	TRBV24-1	TRBJ2-1	TGTGCCACCAGTGATCCAGACTCTACTAGCGGGACCTACAATGAGCAGTTCTTC	CATSDPDSTSGTYNEQFF
-	-	TRBV30	TRBJ1-4	TGTGCCTGGAGCGCAACCAAAACCGAAAAACTGTTTTTT	CAWSATKTEKLFF
TRBD2	-	TRBV29-1	TRBJ2-3	TGCAGCGTTGAAAAGCCGAGCGGGAGGGAAGATACGCGGTATTTT	CSVEKPSGREDTRYF
TRBD1	many	TRBV29-1	TRBJ2-2	TGCAGCGCCCGGACAGGGGGCGACACCGGGGAGCTGTTTTTT	CSARTGGDTGELFF
-	medium-sized	TRBV5-5	TRBJ2-7	TGTGCCAGCAGCGCCACGGGCAGCTCCTACGAGCAGTACTTC	CASSATGSSYEQYF
TRBD1	many	TRBV6-5	TRBJ2-4	TGTGCCAGCAGCCCAGCGCCCGGGACAGGCAAAAACATTCAGTACTTC	CASSPAPGTGKNIQYF
-	many	TRBV6-5	TRBJ1-6	TGTGCCAGCAGTAACCTGAACTCCTATAATTCACCCCTCCACTTT	CASSNLNSYNSPLHF
-	-	TRBV6-2/TRBV6-3	TRBJ1-6	TGTGCCAGGAGTTACTCAGGGAACGGGAATTCACCCCTCCGCTTT	CARSYSGNGNSPLRF
-	many	TRBV2	TRBJ2-1	TGTGCCAGCAGTGGAGAAGGGTCCTACAATGAGCAGTTCTTC	CASSGEGSYNEQFF
-	-	TRBV6-2/TRBV6-3	TRBJ1-2	TGTACCAGCAGCTACTCGGAGACAAGTGGCTACACCTTC	CTSSYSETSGYTF
TRBD1	-	TRBV5-1	TRBJ1-5	TGCGCCAGCAGCTTTAACAGGGGTCAGCCCCAGCATTTT	CASSFNRGQPQHF